The T cell receptor (beta chain) described here comes from a study of cytomegalovirus exposure and HLA in healthy donors. Study information: Approximately 85 million unique TCRs from HLA-typed donors made up an early data release.

PCR employed 60 Vbeta and 13 Jbeta primers. The assay was immunoSEQ multiplex PCR, and TCRdb's table has in-frame clones only and misses some. The sample consists of roughly 84,000 clones, around 82% of them appearing once. The CDR3 runs 15 residues. Germline lookup yields CDR1 LNHDA and CDR2 SQIVND (reference sequence). With 5 bases clipped from V and 1 base from J, the junction kept 5 bases outside the gene matches. The chain uses TRBV19 and TRBJ2-1, with 7 bases matching TRBD1. This receptor was obtained from a man aged 50-59 years in good health and CMV-seronegative. Sequencing was performed on PBMCs. The CDR3 loop reads CASSRDSGSYNEQFF. The DNA for the CDR3 is TGTGCCAGTAGTCGGGACAGTGGGTCCTACAATGAGCAGTTCTTC.